Below, one TCR beta chain is given with its context. The antigen this receptor binds is unknown. No much larger clone is present one base from it, and per-base qualities are unavailable. The data derive from a study of blood T cell repertoires in COVID-19 (dated by TCRdb to 2018 to 2021). Concerning the study at large: The collaborator samples originated in the United States, Italy and Spain and spanned the acute and convalescent phases of COVID-19. Nearly every sample came with metadata listing a de-identified subject ID, COVID-19 status, age in years and sex. The repertoires were made available in a free public database intended to serve as a resource for research on the immune response to SARS-CoV-2. The material from the prospective study consisted of cDNA or gDNA derived from T cells, B-cell-depleted T cells, or PBMCs. The dataset comprised deeply sampled blood TCRbeta repertoires from subjects exposed to, actively infected with, or recovered from COVID-19. Where HLA class I and class II types were available, the types were taken from metadata supplied by the sample provider, not from assay-based typing. Samples came from the ongoing ImmuneRACE study (first 160 participants) plus 1,254 subjects from 6 global collaborators.

The investigation overall reported the following: How much clinical and demographic metadata was included differed by source and by participant, and the metadata was provided uncurated.

Whole blood was collected in K2EDTA tubes by collaborating institutions according to the institutions' own protocols. Collaborator samples were shipped for TCRbeta analysis as frozen whole blood, isolated PBMCs, or DNA extracted from either sample type. TCRbeta CDR3 regions were amplified from genomic DNA by means of the immunoSEQ Assay, a bias-controlled multiplex PCR. For the original study's pipeline: Nucleated cell counts per sample were estimated from amplification of reference gene primers within the assay. To quantify the absolute abundance of each unique TCRbeta CDR3 rearrangement, sequence reads were collapsed and filtered. For each sample, productive Simpson clonality was calculated by taking the square root of Simpson's diversity index across productive rearrangements. TCRdb stores this immuneACCESS table with in-frame sequences only. Part of the clones is absent; in the studies checked, under half of the shortfall reflects unresolved V genes, and no reason is known for the rest. D and trimming come from the DNA, and the V and J calls and clone size come from that table. The sample yields more than 65,000 clones; nearly 80% were counted once. The ten largest clones add up to roughly 50% of the sample.

The CDR3 runs 14 amino acids, cysteine and phenylalanine included. The entry retains the CDR3 DNA only, 42 bases that are in frame from base 1. The germline V gene encodes CDR1 SGHDT and CDR2 YYEEEE. V loses 4 bases of germline sequence and J loses 6 bases, and the interval between the two ends is 14 bases. Material: peripheral blood. The sequence was obtained from a human donor in a cohort sampled during active COVID-19. The chain joins TRBV5-6 to TRBJ1-3; a confident D gene designation cannot be given. The CDR3 protein sequence reads: CASSQLRAQNTIYF. The DNA is TGTGCCAGCAGCCAACTGCGAGCCCAAAACACCATATATTTT.